The next 20 T cell receptor beta chains were all read from a single sample in a study of blood T cell repertoires in COVID-19. Profiled with immunoSEQ multiplex PCR; TCRdb holds only in-frame clones, not every one. Of about 83,000 clones detected, roughly 80% appear once; the ten largest clones hold less than 20%. Sequenced: peripheral blood. These receptors came from an elderly woman with acute or convalescent COVID-19.

V is TRBV18 and J is TRBJ1-2; TRBD1 matches at 9 bases. The V gene's germline CDR1 is KGHSH and CDR2 LQKENI. This CDR3 contains 16 residues. V was pared by 4 bases and J by 4 bases, with 10 bases of the junction left unmatched. The CDR3 protein is CASSQPDRGIGYGYTF. CDR3 nucleotide sequence: TGTGCCAGCTCACAACCGGACAGGGGTATCGGCTATGGCTACACCTTC.

The V call is TRBV7-6, the J call TRBJ1-5, with unresolved D. This CDR3 comprises 17 residues. The ends were cut back, 5 bases at V and 2 bases at J, with 19 bases in the middle. Germline V lookup: CDR1 SGHVS, CDR2 FNYEAQ. DNA of the CDR3: TGTGCCAGCAGCACGCAGGCTCACGTTTTGGGCAATCAGCCCCAGCATTTT. Protein: CASSTQAHVLGNQPQHF.

The J gene is TRBJ1-4, the V gene TRBV6-5, with D perhaps matching TRBD1 (5 bases). Germline V gives CDR1 MNHEY, CDR2 SVGAGI. The length of the CDR3 is 16 residues. Trimming removed 0 bases at V and 7 bases at J, with 15 bases between. In DNA form, the CDR3 reads TGTGCCAGCAGTTACTCGGCAGACCCAAGGGGTGAAAAACTGTTTTTT. Amino acid sequence: CASSYSADPRGEKLFF.

V and J are TRBV9 and TRBJ1-2; 7 bases align to TRBD1. The CDR3 runs 15 residues. Germline V gives CDR1 SGDLS, CDR2 YYNGEE. V was clipped by 4 bases and J by 8 bases; unmatched bases: 14. The CDR3, as DNA: TGTGCCAGCAGCCCCTGGGACAGCCCGGCGGGGGGCTACACCTTC. Its translation: CASSPWDSPAGGYTF.

The V call is TRBV19, the J call TRBJ1-5; D may be TRBD1 (5 bases). The germline V gene encodes CDR1 LNHDA and CDR2 SQIVND (reference sequence). V was shortened by 5 bases and J by 0 bases, with 14 bases between the two germline ends. The CDR3 spans 16 residues. This CDR3 reads CASSPFWGVSNQPQHF. In DNA, the CDR3 is TGTGCCAGTAGTCCCTTTTGGGGGGTTAGCAATCAGCCCCAGCATTTT.

The rearrangement joins TRBV28 to TRBJ1-6, with 7 bases that match TRBD1. The V and J ends lost 3 bases and 6 bases, in that order; junction bases with no gene match: 2. The CDR3 sequence is 14 residues long. Germline V CDR1 and CDR2: MDHEN, SYDVKM. CDR3 nucleotide sequence: TGTGCCAGCAGTTTGAGACAGGGTAATTCACCCCTCCACTTT. This codes for CASSLRQGNSPLHF.

The chain links TRBV16 to TRBJ1-5; D remains ambiguous. Trimming removed 2 bases at V and 5 bases at J, with 13 bases between. Germline CDR1 reads KGHSY; CDR2 reads FQNENV. This CDR3 is built from 15 residues. The CDR3 DNA sequence: TGTGCCAGCAGCCAACGAGCGGGATCGGATCAGCCCCAGCATTTT. Protein: CASSQRAGSDQPQHF.

The V and J genes are TRBV18 and TRBJ1-1; D uncertain. V was shortened by 5 bases and J by 4 bases, with 11 bases between the two germline ends. From germline, CDR1 is KGHSH and CDR2 LQKENI. This CDR3 comprises 13 residues. The CDR3 coding sequence is TGTGCCAGCTCAGGGATAGAGGGCACTGAAGCTTTCTTT. The encoded protein is CASSGIEGTEAFF.

The rearrangement links TRBV5-4 to TRBJ2-5; D not certain. The ends were cut back, 4 bases at V and 4 bases at J, with 11 bases in the middle. The CDR3 has 13 residues. The germline V gene has CDR1 SGHNT and CDR2 YYREEE (reference sequence). The CDR3 DNA follows: TGTGCCAGCAGCCCGCCGGGTCTAGAGACCCAGTACTTC. Encoded protein: CASSPPGLETQYF.

The genes are TRBV11-2 and TRBJ1-3; D gene unclear. The germline V and J ends were trimmed by 5 bases and 3 bases, with 8 bases remaining between them. The CDR3 runs to 13 residues. Germline values: CDR1 SGHAT, CDR2 FQNNGV. DNA for the CDR3: TGTGCCAGCAGCCCAGACATTGGAAACACCATATATTTT. Translation gives CASSPDIGNTIYF.

CDR3: CASSSIWEDEQYF. As DNA, the CDR3 is TGTGCCAGCAGCTCGATATGGGAGGACGAGCAGTACTTC. The chain recombines TRBV11-3 with TRBJ2-7; tentative D call: TRBD2 (6 bases). Germline V gene lookup returns CDR1 SGHNT and CDR2 YENEEA. Trimming cost V 4 bases and J 5 bases, with 12 bases left between them. The CDR3 runs 13 residues.

This clone was observed a handful of times. CDR3 region: CASSSTESYEQYF. Here the CDR3 DNA reads TGTGCCAGCAGTTCCACAGAATCCTACGAGCAGTACTTC. The J gene is TRBJ2-7, the V gene TRBV27; D uncertain. V lost 4 bases and J 1 base, leaving 8 bases between the germline ends. The CDR3 contains 13 residues. Germline values: CDR1 MNHEY, CDR2 SMNVEV (reference sequence).

The V and J genes are TRBV18 and TRBJ1-5; D ambiguous. CDR1 KGHSH and CDR2 LQKENI come from the germline V gene. This CDR3 comprises 14 residues. V lost 3 bases, J lost 2 bases, and 8 bases lay in between. CDR3 nucleotide sequence: TGTGCCAGCTCACCCGGGAGTGGCAATCAGCCCCAGCATTTT. Translated, it gives CASSPGSGNQPQHF.

The genes are TRBV27 and TRBJ1-5; 10 bases align to TRBD1. CDR1 is MNHEY, CDR2 SMNVEV, per germline (reference sequence). The CDR3 covers 16 residues. V was clipped by 0 bases and J by 6 bases; unmatched bases: 5. The CDR3 loop is CASSLSGTGVGQPQHF. CDR3 sequence (DNA): TGTGCCAGCAGTTTATCCGGGACAGGGGTAGGTCAGCCCCAGCATTTT.

The chain joins TRBV7-2 to TRBJ2-1, with TRBD1 identical over 9 bases. The V and J ends lost 4 bases and 9 bases, in that order; junction bases with no gene match: 13. The CDR3 sequence is 16 residues long. Germline lookup yields CDR1 SGHTA and CDR2 FQGNSA. CDR3 bases: TGTGCCAGCAGCTGGGGCACGGACAGGGGCTTTGTTGAGCAGTTCTTC. Protein product: CASSWGTDRGFVEQFF.

V and J are TRBV29-1 and TRBJ2-5, with D perhaps matching TRBD1 (6 bases). Per the germline V gene, CDR1 is SQVTM and CDR2 is ANQGSEA. The CDR3 has 13 residues. V dropped 8 bases and J dropped 4 bases, with 17 bases sitting between them. The CDR3 loop is CSFATGRRETQYF. CDR3 nucleotides: TGCAGCTTCGCGACAGGCCGAAGAGAGACCCAGTACTTC.

V gene TRBV4-1 combines with J gene TRBJ2-5, with D perhaps TRBD1 (5 bases). The CDR3 consists of 14 residues. V gave up 1 base and J gave up 5 bases, with 11 bases separating them. The germline gives CDR1 MGHRA, CDR2 YSYEKL. The DNA of the CDR3 is TGCGCCAGCAGCCAAGGACAGTTAGAGGAGACCCAGTACTTC. Translation gives CASSQGQLEETQYF.

This clone was observed once. The chain employs TRBV27 and TRBJ2-1, with D tentatively TRBD2 (5 bases). Trimming cost V 2 bases and J 2 bases, with 13 bases left between them. Germline loops: CDR1 MNHEY, CDR2 SMNVEV (reference sequence). This CDR3 comprises 16 residues. The CDR3 coding sequence is TGTGCCAGCAGTTTAAGACCTAGCAGGACCTACAATGAGCAGTTCTTC. This codes for CASSLRPSRTYNEQFF.

The J gene is TRBJ2-7, the V gene TRBV11-3; possibly TRBD2 for D (5 bases). Germline values: CDR1 SGHNT, CDR2 YENEEA. Trimming removed 3 bases from V and 4 bases from J, with 10 bases in between. This CDR3 is built from 13 residues. The CDR3, as DNA: TGTGCCAGCAGCTTTAGCGTAACATACGAGCAGTACTTC. It specifies CASSFSVTYEQYF.

The rearrangement uses TRBV7-2 and TRBJ2-3; D is unresolved. V gave up 5 bases and J gave up 5 bases, with 17 bases separating them. CDR3 length equals 15 residues. CDR1 SGHTA and CDR2 FQGNSA come from the germline V gene. The CDR3 reads CASSLNRVLKDTQYF. Written as DNA, the CDR3 is TGTGCCAGCAGCCTTAACCGGGTCCTAAAAGATACGCAGTATTTT.